This T cell receptor (beta chain) was captured in a study of graft-versus-host responses after intestinal transplantation. Points on this clone: Its antigen is as yet unknown.

This CDR3 has 15 amino acids. The germline gives CDR1 MNHEY, CDR2 SVGAGI. Trimming at V came to 0 bases and at J to 2 bases, leaving 1 base not matched to a gene. Profiled with immunoSEQ multiplex PCR; TCRdb holds only in-frame clones, not every one. The profile covers some 120,000 clones, with 90% appearing a single time and approximately 0.17% taken by the ten largest. The sequence was obtained from a human donor who received an intestinal transplant. The starting material was unstimulated CD4+ T cells sorted from spleen or lymph node cells, obtained before intestinal transplant. The chain uses TRBV6-5 and TRBJ1-2, with 9 positions matching TRBD1. The CDR3 is CASSYSGTGNYGYTF. For the CDR3, the DNA is TGTGCCAGCAGTTACTCGGGGACAGGGAACTATGGCTACACCTTC.